This T cell receptor (beta chain) derives from a study of T cell responses to AZD1222 COVID-19 vaccine. Libraries were prepared by immunoSEQ multiplex PCR; TCRdb keeps only in-frame clonotypes and omits some of them. The sample holds about 150,000 clones, roughly 90% seen once. Study-level findings and limits: Only five to seven individuals given AZD1222 were seropositive at baseline. Females outnumbered males among donors, who were mostly white British; clonal diversity was possibly underestimated.

The length of the CDR3 is 13 residues. From germline, CDR1 is MDHEN and CDR2 SYDVKM. The V gene lost 1 base and the J gene lost 11 bases, with 13 bases spanning the gap. This clone was picked up one time. Its antigen is not identified. Sequencing was performed on peripheral blood, taken on day 0 of AZD1222 vaccination. The origin of this receptor is an adult in good health. The chain carries TRBV28 and TRBJ2-3; D is unclear. The CDR3 DNA follows: TGTGCCAGCAGTTTATTTCGGGTTTTTGGGCAGTATTTT. As protein: CASSLFRVFGQYF.